This is a list of T cell receptor beta chains from one sample in a study of shared clonotypes between healthy human individuals. This table comes from immunoSEQ multiplex PCR, and its TCRdb copy is limited to in-frame clones, with some not included. The table shows a few hundred thousand clones, with under 80% occurring only once. Sequencing input: memory CD4+ T cells sorted from blood. These receptors originate from a man under 40 in good health. CDR3s include the opening cysteine and the closing phenylalanine or tryptophan. The D gene is left open where the match is weak. Rows give clone size only sometimes, using once, few, many, or a class for an expanded clone.

clone size,CDR3 length,V gene,D gene,J gene,CDR3 DNA,CDR3 protein
once,15,TRBV19,TRBD1,TRBJ2-1,TGTGCCAGTAGTATACGACAGGGGGGCTACAATGAGCAGTTCTTC,CASSIRQGGYNEQFF
.,14,TRBV28,.,TRBJ1-1,TGTGCCAGCAGTGGGACACTTATGAACACTGAAGCTTTCTTT,CASSGTLMNTEAFF
.,15,TRBV27,.,TRBJ2-7,TGTGCCAGCAGTAACCTCGCGGGAAACTCCTACGAGCAGTACTTC,CASSNLAGNSYEQYF
.,12,TRBV6-5,.,TRBJ2-1,TGTGCCAGCACCAGATGGCCCAATGAGCAGTTCTTC,CASTRWPNEQFF
.,14,TRBV30,.,TRBJ1-2,TGTGCCTGGAGTGGAGACTTAGGAAGGATGGGCTACACCTTC,CAWSGDLGRMGYTF
once,15,TRBV5-4,TRBD1,TRBJ2-2,TGTGCCAGCAGCACGACAGGGTTGTACACCGGGGAGCTGTTTTTT,CASSTTGLYTGELFF
few,14,TRBV7-2,.,TRBJ2-2,TGTGCCAGCAGCCCGGACTCTGTCGGCGGGGAGCTGTTTTTT,CASSPDSVGGELFF
few,15,TRBV5-4,.,TRBJ2-1,TGTGCCAGCAGCCTGGTAGGGGGGTCCTACAATGAGCAGTTCTTC,CASSLVGGSYNEQFF
.,12,TRBV27,.,TRBJ1-2,TGTGCCAGCAGGGGAGGGGGCTATGGCTACACCTTC,CASRGGGYGYTF
.,15,TRBV5-6,.,TRBJ1-2,TGTGCCAGCAGCTTGTGGGGAGGGTATAATTATGGCTACACCTTC,CASSLWGGYNYGYTF
.,15,TRBV27,.,TRBJ2-7,TGTGCCAGCAGTAACTATAACGGACACCCTCTGGAGCAGTACTTC,CASSNYNGHPLEQYF
.,17,TRBV10-3,TRBD2,TRBJ2-7,TGTGCCATCAGTGAAGGGGACAGAGTAGCGGGAGGGAACGAGCAGTACTTC,CAISEGDRVAGGNEQYF
.,12,TRBV2,.,TRBJ2-7,TGTGCCAGCGAAACCGGTGTCTACGAGCAGTACTTC,CASETGVYEQYF
.,14,TRBV28,.,TRBJ1-1,TGTGCCAGCAGCCCCGGGACTGTGAACACTGAAGCTTTCTTT,CASSPGTVNTEAFF
.,16,TRBV10-3,TRBD1,TRBJ1-5,TGTGCCATCAGTGAGTCTAAGGGGGCGAGCAATCAGCCCCAGCATTTT,CAISESKGASNQPQHF
.,11,TRBV10-2,.,TRBJ2-1,TGCGCCAGCAGTGGTGGCAATGAGCAGTTCTTC,CASSGGNEQFF
few,14,TRBV5-1,TRBD1,TRBJ2-1,TGCGCCAGCAGCAGGACAGGGGGGAACAATGAGCAGTTCTTC,CASSRTGGNNEQFF
.,17,TRBV7-8,.,TRBJ1-1,TGTGCCAGCAGCCCAATAGGGGCGGGCAGGGTGAGCGGTGAAGCTTTCTTT,CASSPIGAGRVSGEAFF
few,15,TRBV19,TRBD1,TRBJ2-3,TGTGCCAGTAGTAGTCGGGACAGGGGAACAGATACGCAGTATTTT,CASSSRDRGTDTQYF
.,13,TRBV6-1,.,TRBJ1-5,TGTGCCAGCAGTGGAGGGATTGGTCAGCCCCAGCATTTT,CASSGGIGQPQHF
.,14,TRBV5-1,TRBD1,TRBJ2-5,TGCGCCAGCAGCGGGGGACAGTTCCAAGAGACCCAGTACTTC,CASSGGQFQETQYF
.,13,TRBV4-3,.,TRBJ1-1,TGCGCCAGCAGCCAAGTCGGAGGGATCTTAACTTTCTTT,CASSQVGGILTFF
.,16,TRBV19,TRBD2,TRBJ2-3,TGTGCCAGTAGTATCAGACCAGCGGGAACCACAGATACGCAGTATTTT,CASSIRPAGTTDTQYF
once,15,TRBV5-6,TRBD2,TRBJ2-7,TGTGCCAGCAGCCCCGGACTAGCGGGAGCTTACGAGCAGTACTTC,CASSPGLAGAYEQYF
.,15,TRBV12-1,.,TRBJ2-7,TGTGCCAGCAGCTTTGTAATGCCCGGGGACTACGAGCAGTACTTC,CASSFVMPGDYEQYF
.,13,TRBV5-1,.,TRBJ2-2,TGCGCCAGCAGCGTTGGGAACACCGGGGAGCTGTTTTTT,CASSVGNTGELFF
many,13,TRBV6-1,.,TRBJ1-2,TGTGCCAGCGTCGGGGGCAGGAACTATGGCTACACCTTC,CASVGGRNYGYTF
.,13,TRBV29-1,.,TRBJ1-2,TGCAGCGTTGAGGCAGGGACTAACTATGGCTACACCTTC,CSVEAGTNYGYTF
.,13,TRBV7-8,.,TRBJ2-5,TGTGCCAGCAGCTTAAATATAGTAGAGACCCAGTACTTC,CASSLNIVETQYF
.,14,TRBV6-5,.,TRBJ2-7,TGTGCCAGCAGTTATACCCGGGACGTATACGAGCAGTACTTC,CASSYTRDVYEQYF
.,18,TRBV5-4,TRBD1,TRBJ2-2,TGTGCCAGCAGCCGGGACAGGGGCATGTTCCTAAACACCGGGGAGCTGTTTTTT,CASSRDRGMFLNTGELFF